The rows below give T cell receptor beta chains drawn from one sample of a study of molecular identifiers for immune sequencing clone quantification. MiXCR, run by TCRdb on the PCR reads, gives a single entry per CDR3 protein. Among 490,000 or so distinct CDR3 sequences listed, about 21% were seen once. Sequenced: naive CD8+ T cells from blood, with Jurkat cell RNA spiked in. The source of these receptors is a human donor in good health. Some libraries in this study had Jurkat cell RNA spiked in. The CDR3 runs from the conserved cysteine through the conserved F or W. A D gene is named only where the DNA matches it firmly. Size tells how often a clone was seen (once, few, many) or the class of an expanded clone, and some rows leave it out.

D | J | V | size | CDR3 | DNA
- | TRBJ2-3 | TRBV7-9 | many | CASSLAFTGTDTQYF | TGTGCCAGCAGCTTAGCGTTTACAGGGACAGATACGCAGTATTTT
- | TRBJ2-7 | TRBV30 | few | CAWSGTTRWYEQYF | TGTGCCTGGAGTGGAACCACTAGATGGTACGAGCAGTACTTC
- | TRBJ2-2 | TRBV6-2/TRBV6-3 | many | CASNSVVAFTGELFF | TGTGCCAGCAATTCTGTCGTAGCATTCACCGGGGAGCTGTTTTTT
- | TRBJ1-5 | TRBV15 | - | CATGGTEGYWGNQPQHF | TGTGCCACTGGGGGGACTGAGGGATATTGGGGCAATCAGCCCCAGCATTTT
TRBD1 | TRBJ2-7 | TRBV4-3 | - | CASSQDVGTGVAYEQYF | TGCGCCAGCAGCCAAGATGTCGGGACAGGGGTTGCCTACGAGCAGTACTTC
- | TRBJ2-5 | TRBV5-1 | many | CASSPDGGETQYF | TGCGCCAGCAGCCCGGACGGGGGCGAGACCCAGTACTTC
- | TRBJ2-3 | TRBV6-2/TRBV6-3 | many | CASSAHEADTQYF | TGTGCCAGCAGTGCCCATGAGGCAGATACGCAGTATTTT
- | TRBJ2-5 | TRBV20-1 | - | CSARVAFQETQYF | TGCAGTGCTAGAGTTGCGTTCCAAGAGACCCAGTACTTC
- | TRBJ1-4 | TRBV6-1 | - | CASSEGTYREKLFF | TGTGCCAGCAGTGAGGGGACTTATCGGGAAAAACTGTTTTTT
TRBD1 | TRBJ1-1 | TRBV2 | few | CASSEYRGAGTEAFF | TGTGCCAGCAGTGAATACAGGGGGGCTGGCACTGAAGCTTTCTTT
- | TRBJ2-6 | TRBV10-3 | - | CAISDPGGAGANVLTF | TGTGCCATCAGTGACCCGGGGGGCGCTGGGGCCAACGTCCTGACTTTC
- | TRBJ2-3 | TRBV20-1 | few | CSAPRTKISTDTQYF | TGCAGTGCGCCGCGGACTAAGATTAGCACAGATACGCAGTATTTT
TRBD1 | TRBJ2-1 | TRBV7-9 | - | CASSPMHTTGVDEQFF | TGTGCCAGCAGCCCAATGCATACCACAGGGGTGGATGAGCAGTTCTTC
- | TRBJ1-1 | TRBV7-9 | many | CASSSEGQSNTEAFF | TGTGCCAGCAGCTCTGAGGGGCAATCGAACACTGAAGCTTTCTTT
TRBD2 | TRBJ2-1 | TRBV4-3 | - | CASSLDLAGGLDEQFF | TGCGCCAGCAGCCTGGATCTAGCGGGGGGGTTAGATGAGCAGTTCTTC
TRBD2 | TRBJ2-7 | TRBV4-2 | - | CASSQVAGTSGTYEQYF | TGTGCCAGCAGCCAGGTGGCCGGGACTAGCGGAACCTACGAGCAGTACTTC
- | TRBJ2-7 | TRBV10-3 | - | CAISDELTYEQYF | TGTGCCATCAGTGACGAGCTTACCTACGAGCAGTACTTC
- | TRBJ1-4 | TRBV7-6 | many | CASSLVMAVNEKLFF | TGTGCCAGCAGCTTAGTTATGGCGGTGAATGAAAAACTGTTTTTT
TRBD1 | TRBJ1-6 | TRBV5-6 | - | CASSSLGTGYNSPLHF | TGTGCCAGCAGCTCCTTAGGGACAGGGTATAATTCACCCCTCCACTTT
- | TRBJ2-3 | TRBV5-1 | many | CASSLAVSGDGDTQYF | TGCGCCAGCAGCTTGGCCGTATCGGGAGACGGAGATACGCAGTATTTT
- | TRBJ1-4 | TRBV6-5 | few | CASSVRDNEKLFF | TGTGCCAGCAGTGTCAGGGATAATGAAAAACTGTTTTTT
TRBD2 | TRBJ2-3 | TRBV19 | many | CASSIVVAGDTQYF | TGTGCCAGTAGTATTGTGGTAGCGGGAGATACGCAGTATTTT
- | TRBJ2-5 | TRBV24-1 | - | CATSSPPGGAQETQYF | TGTGCCACCAGTTCCCCCCCCGGCGGTGCCCAAGAGACCCAGTACTTC
TRBD1 | TRBJ2-7 | TRBV27 | - | CASSALQGAFYEQYF | TGTGCCAGCAGCGCACTACAGGGGGCCTTCTACGAGCAGTACTTC
- | TRBJ2-1 | TRBV19 | - | CASSIAGEQLF | TGTGCCAGTAGTATAGCAGGGGAGCAGCTCTTC
- | TRBJ1-2 | TRBV6-5 | - | CASSYSAQTFYGYTF | TGTGCCAGCAGTTACTCTGCTCAGACTTTCTATGGCTACACCTTC
- | TRBJ2-3 | TRBV7-2 | many | CASSLGLGMDTQYF | TGTGCCAGCAGCTTAGGGCTGGGTATGGATACGCAGTATTTT
- | TRBJ1-2 | TRBV10-2 | few | CASSEGPTGYGYTF | TGCGCCAGCAGTGAGGGCCCAACGGGGTATGGCTACACCTTC
- | TRBJ1-1 | TRBV5-1 | many | CASSWSGSMNTEAFF | TGCGCCAGCAGCTGGTCGGGTTCCATGAACACTGAAGCTTTCTTT
- | TRBJ1-2 | TRBV6-6 | few | CASSYGTINYGYTF | TGTGCCAGCAGTTACGGGACTATCAACTATGGCTACACCTTC
- | TRBJ1-1 | TRBV28 | many | CASSSPLNTEAFF | TGTGCCAGCAGCTCGCCCTTGAACACTGAAGCTTTCTTT
- | TRBJ2-3 | TRBV7-9 | - | CASSLVREEADTQYF | TGTGCCAGCAGCTTGGTTAGGGAAGAGGCAGATACGCAGTATTTT
TRBD2 | TRBJ2-7 | TRBV5-5 | many | CASSRTSRRYEQYF | TGTGCCAGCAGTCGGACTAGTCGCCGCTACGAGCAGTACTTC
- | TRBJ2-7 | TRBV7-9 | few | CASSSPGLYEQYF | TGTGCCAGCAGCTCCCCTGGGTTATACGAGCAGTACTTC
- | TRBJ1-2 | TRBV5-6 | - | CASSLRTRTNYGYTF | TGTGCCAGCAGCTTACGGACACGAACTAACTATGGCTACACCTTC
- | TRBJ2-7 | TRBV6-2/TRBV6-3 | - | CASSLPGTISVEQYF | TGTGCCAGCAGTTTGCCGGGAACCATCTCCGTCGAGCAGTACTTC
- | TRBJ2-2 | TRBV6-1 | many | CASCWTSNTGELFF | TGTGCCAGCTGCTGGACAAGTAACACCGGGGAGCTGTTTTTT
- | TRBJ1-6 | TRBV11-2 | few | CASSLEPRSSYNSPLHF | TGTGCCAGCAGCTTAGAACCCAGAAGCTCCTATAATTCACCCCTCCACTTT
TRBD1 | TRBJ1-3 | TRBV20-1 | few | CSATTQGAGNTIYF | TGCAGTGCTACTACTCAGGGGGCAGGAAACACCATATATTTT
TRBD2 | TRBJ2-3 | TRBV14 | - | CASSRSGLADTDTQYF | TGTGCCAGCAGCCGCTCGGGACTAGCGGACACAGATACGCAGTATTTT
TRBD2 | TRBJ2-7 | TRBV4-3 | many | CASSQLIAGAYEQYF | TGCGCCAGCAGCCAACTAATAGCGGGAGCCTACGAGCAGTACTTC
TRBD1 | TRBJ1-1 | TRBV27 | - | CASSWEGADTEAFF | TGTGCCAGCAGTTGGGAGGGGGCAGACACTGAAGCTTTCTTT
- | TRBJ1-4 | TRBV9 | many | CASSPGTSTNEKLFF | TGTGCCAGCAGCCCAGGGACATCAACTAATGAAAAACTGTTTTTT
- | TRBJ1-1 | TRBV4-3 | - | CASSQSVWGLSTEAFF | TGCGCCAGCAGCCAGTCGGTGTGGGGATTATCCACTGAAGCTTTCTTT